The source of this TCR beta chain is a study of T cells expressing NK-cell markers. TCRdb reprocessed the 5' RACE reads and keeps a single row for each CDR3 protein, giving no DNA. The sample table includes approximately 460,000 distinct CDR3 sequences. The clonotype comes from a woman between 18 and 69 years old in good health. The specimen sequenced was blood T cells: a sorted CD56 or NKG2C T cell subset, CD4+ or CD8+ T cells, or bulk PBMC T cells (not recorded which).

CDR3 residues: CASSRAGTGITDTQYF. The genes are TRBV12-3 or TRBV12-4 and TRBJ2-3; TCRdb outputs TRBD1, but without DNA this stays unchecked. The CDR3 is 16 amino acids.